A single sample gave rise to the 4 T cell receptor beta chains below, sequenced in a study of T cell responses to AZD1222 COVID-19 vaccine. Here immunoSEQ multiplex PCR was the method, and the copy in TCRdb shows in-frame clones only, minus some. Of around 200,000 clones in the sample, around 94% are singletons; the top ten hold roughly 1.7%. Material: peripheral blood, obtained 28 days after the second AZD1222 dose. The receptors derive from an adult who received the AZD1222 COVID-19 vaccine.

About this clone itself: Other DNA sequences in this sample translate to the same CDR3. As DNA, the CDR3 is TGTGCCAGCTCACCACGATGGTCAGGGGCTTCCTACTTGAACACCGGGGAGCTGTTTTTT. It yields the protein CASSPRWSGASYLNTGELFF. V is TRBV18 and J is TRBJ2-2; D possibly corresponds to TRBD1 (6 bases). Looked up from germline, CDR1 is KGHSH and CDR2 is LQKENI. V lost 1 base, J lost 1 base, and 22 bases lay in between. The CDR3 contains 20 residues. The full variable domain, in which reference TRBV18 and TRBJ2-2 provide the parts outside the CDR3, is NAGVMQNPRHLVRRRGQEARLRCSPMKGHSHVYWYRQLPEEGLKFMVYLQKENIIDESGMPKERFSAEFPKEGPSILRIQQVVRGDSAAYFCASSPRWSGASYLNTGELFFGEGSRLTVL.

The gene calls are TRBV7-3 and TRBJ2-5; 7 bases line up with TRBD2. The germline V gene has CDR1 SGHTA and CDR2 FQGTGA. Trimming removed 2 bases from V and 1 base from J; junction bases left unmatched: 1. CDR3 length: 14 amino acids. For the CDR3, the DNA is TGTGCCAGCAGCTTAGGGGGGGTCCAAGAGACCCAGTACTTC. Translated, it gives CASSLGGVQETQYF.

This chain links TRBV5-1 with TRBJ1-2; 7 nucleotides align to TRBD1. Losses at the gene ends were 2 bases for V and 3 bases for J; bases not matched to a gene: 1. Per the germline V gene, CDR1 is SGHRS and CDR2 is YFSETQ. CDR3 length equals 13 residues. CDR3 DNA sequence: TGCGCCAGCAGCTTAACAGGGGACTATGGCTACACCTTC. Amino acid sequence: CASSLTGDYGYTF. The full variable domain, rest sourced from reference TRBV5-1 and TRBJ1-2, is KAGVTQTPRYLIKTRGQQVTLSCSPISGHRSVSWYQQTPGQGLQFLFEYFSETQRNKGNFPGRFSGRQFSNSRSEMNVSTLELGDSALYLCASSLTGDYGYTFGSGTRLTVV.

The chain joins TRBV29-1 to TRBJ1-1; the D is unclear. In germline, CDR1 is SQVTM, CDR2 ANQGSEA. There are 14 residues in the CDR3. Trimming cost V 0 bases and J 1 base, with 9 bases left between them. CDR3: CSVEEWGRNTEAFF. The CDR3 DNA reads TGCAGCGTTGAAGAATGGGGTAGGAACACTGAAGCTTTCTTT.